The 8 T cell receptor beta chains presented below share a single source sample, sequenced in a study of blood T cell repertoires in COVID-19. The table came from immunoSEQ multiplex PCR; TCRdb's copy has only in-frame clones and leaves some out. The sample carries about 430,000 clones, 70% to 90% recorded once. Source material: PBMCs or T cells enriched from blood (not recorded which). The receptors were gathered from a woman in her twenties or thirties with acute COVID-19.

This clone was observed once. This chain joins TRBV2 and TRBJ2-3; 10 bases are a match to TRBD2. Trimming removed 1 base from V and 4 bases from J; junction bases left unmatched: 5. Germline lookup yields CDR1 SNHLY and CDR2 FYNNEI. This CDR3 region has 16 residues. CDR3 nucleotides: TGTGCCAGCAGTGAAGGTCTAGCGGGGGATGCAGATACGCAGTATTTT. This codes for CASSEGLAGDADTQYF.

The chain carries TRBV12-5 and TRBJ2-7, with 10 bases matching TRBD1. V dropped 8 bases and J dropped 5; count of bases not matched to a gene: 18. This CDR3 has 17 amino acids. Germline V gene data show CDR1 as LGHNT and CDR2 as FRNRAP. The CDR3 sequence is CASSGTGAPIFADEQYF. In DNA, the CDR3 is TGTGCTAGTTCCGGGACAGGGGCCCCGATTTTTGCGGACGAGCAGTACTTC. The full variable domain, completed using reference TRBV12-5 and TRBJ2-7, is DARVTQTPRHKVTEMGQEVTMRCQPILGHNTVFWYRQTMMQGLELLAYFRNRAPLDDSGMPKDRFSAEMPDATLATLKIQPSEPRDSAVYFCASSGTGAPIFADEQYFGPGTRLTVT.

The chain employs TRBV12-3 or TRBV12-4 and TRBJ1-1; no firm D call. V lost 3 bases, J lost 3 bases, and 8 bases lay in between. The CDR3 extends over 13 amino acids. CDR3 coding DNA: TGTGCCAGCAGTTTTGGGCTATACACTGAAGCTTTCTTT. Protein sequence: CASSFGLYTEAFF.

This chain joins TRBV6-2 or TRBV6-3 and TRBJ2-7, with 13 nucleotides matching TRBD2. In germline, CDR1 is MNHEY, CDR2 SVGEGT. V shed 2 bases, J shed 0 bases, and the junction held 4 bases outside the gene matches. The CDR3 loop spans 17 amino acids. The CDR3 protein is CASSYPGLAGPSYEQYF. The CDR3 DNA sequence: TGTGCCAGCAGTTACCCGGGACTAGCGGGACCCTCCTACGAGCAGTACTTC.

The CDR3: CASSLTGRTSPLHF. DNA of the CDR3: TGTGCCAGCAGCTTGACAGGGCGTACTTCACCCCTCCACTTT. The chain couples TRBV7-9 to TRBJ1-6, with TRBD1 identical over 7 bases. Germline V gene sequence: CDR1 SEHNR, CDR2 FQNEAQ (reference sequence). J gave up 9 bases and V 3 bases, and 5 bases lay outside the gene matches. The CDR3 extends over 14 amino acids.

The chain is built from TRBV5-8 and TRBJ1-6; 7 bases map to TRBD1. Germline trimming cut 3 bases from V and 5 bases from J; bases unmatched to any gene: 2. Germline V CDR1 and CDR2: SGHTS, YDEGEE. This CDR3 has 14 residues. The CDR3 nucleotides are TGTGCCAGCAGCTCAGACAGGGATAATTCACCCCTCCACTTT. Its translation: CASSSDRDNSPLHF.

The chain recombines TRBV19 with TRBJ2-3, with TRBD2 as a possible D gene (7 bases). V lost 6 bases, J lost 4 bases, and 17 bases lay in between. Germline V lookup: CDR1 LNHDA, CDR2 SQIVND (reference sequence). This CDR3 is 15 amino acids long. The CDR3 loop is CASSGRGLGADTQYF. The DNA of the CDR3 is TGTGCCAGTAGCGGGCGGGGGCTAGGGGCAGATACGCAGTATTTT.

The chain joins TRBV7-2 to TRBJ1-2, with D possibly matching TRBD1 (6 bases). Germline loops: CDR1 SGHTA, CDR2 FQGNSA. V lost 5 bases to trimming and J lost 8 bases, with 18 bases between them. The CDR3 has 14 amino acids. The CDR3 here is CASSLDGRGFGYTF. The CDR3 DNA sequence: TGTGCCAGCAGCCTAGACGGCAGGGGATTCGGCTACACCTTC.